The next 2 T cell receptor beta chains were all read from a single sample in a study of T cell responses to AZD1222 COVID-19 vaccine. The protocol was immunoSEQ multiplex PCR, while the TCRdb copy is restricted to in-frame clones and leaves out a portion. The sample gives roughly 110,000 clones, around nine tenths of which show up once; around 12% is in the top ten. The sample in question was peripheral blood, obtained on day 0 of AZD1222 vaccination. The receptors stem from an adult in good health.

This clone is a singleton in its sample. CDR3 bases: TGCAGTGCGAGTAACACTCAACCCCCGGGACAGTATGGCTACACCTTC. It specifies CSASNTQPPGQYGYTF. The chain combines TRBV20-1 with TRBJ1-2, with 7 bases that match TRBD1. The CDR3 loop spans 16 amino acids. The germline gives CDR1 DFQATT, CDR2 SNEGSKA (reference sequence). V was clipped by 6 bases and J by 5 bases; unmatched bases: 18.

This chain joins TRBV7-9 and TRBJ2-7; tentatively, D is TRBD1 (6 bases). Germline V gives CDR1 SEHNR, CDR2 FQNEAQ (reference sequence). The CDR3 totals 15 residues. V was trimmed by 5 bases and J by 7 bases, leaving 21 bases between them. This CDR3 reads CASSLTGTPEGEQYF. The CDR3 nucleotides are TGTGCCAGCAGCCTAACCGGGACACCAGAAGGGGAGCAGTACTTC.